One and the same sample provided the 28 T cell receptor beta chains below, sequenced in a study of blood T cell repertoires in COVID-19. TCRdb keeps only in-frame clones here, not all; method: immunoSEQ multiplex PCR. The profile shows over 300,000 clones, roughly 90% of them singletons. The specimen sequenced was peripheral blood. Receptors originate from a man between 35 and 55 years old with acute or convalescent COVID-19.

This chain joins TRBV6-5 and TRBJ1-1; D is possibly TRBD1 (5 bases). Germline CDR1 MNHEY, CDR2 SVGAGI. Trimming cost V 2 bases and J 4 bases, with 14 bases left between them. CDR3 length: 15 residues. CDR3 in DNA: TGTGCCAGCAGTTACGGGGGACGGGGGGGCACTGAAGCTTTCTTT. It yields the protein CASSYGGRGGTEAFF.

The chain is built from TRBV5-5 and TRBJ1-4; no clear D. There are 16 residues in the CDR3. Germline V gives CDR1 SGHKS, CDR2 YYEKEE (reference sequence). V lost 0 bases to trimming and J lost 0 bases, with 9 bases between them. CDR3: CASSLGTVATNEKLFF. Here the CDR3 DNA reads TGTGCCAGCAGCTTGGGAACAGTCGCAACTAATGAAAAACTGTTTTTT.

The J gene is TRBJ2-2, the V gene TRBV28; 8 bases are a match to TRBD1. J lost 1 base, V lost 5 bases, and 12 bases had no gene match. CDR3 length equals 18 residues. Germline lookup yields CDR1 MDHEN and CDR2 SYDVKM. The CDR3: CASSTGQGPWKNTGELFF. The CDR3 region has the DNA TGTGCCAGCAGTACCGGACAGGGCCCTTGGAAGAACACCGGGGAGCTGTTTTTT.

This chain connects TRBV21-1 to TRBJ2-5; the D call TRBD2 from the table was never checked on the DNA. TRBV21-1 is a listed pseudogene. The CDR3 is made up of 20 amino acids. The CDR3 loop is CASSSALPGLAGDVFETQYF. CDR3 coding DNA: TGTGCCAGCAGTTCTGCCCTACCGGGACTAGCGGGAGATGTCTTTGAGACCCAGTACTTC.

The CDR3 loop is CASSLNRGNTEAFF. CDR3 coding DNA: TGCGCCAGCAGTTTGAACAGGGGGAACACTGAAGCTTTCTTT. The rearrangement uses TRBV5-1 and TRBJ1-1, with 7 bases aligning to TRBD1. The CDR3 has 14 residues. Germline V CDR1 and CDR2: SGHRS, YFSETQ. V lost 5 bases and J lost 1; bases outside the gene matches: 5.

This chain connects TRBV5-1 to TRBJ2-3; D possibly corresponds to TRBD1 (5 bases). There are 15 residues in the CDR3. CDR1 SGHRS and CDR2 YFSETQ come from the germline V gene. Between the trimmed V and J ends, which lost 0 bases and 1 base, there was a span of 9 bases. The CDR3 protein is CASSLATTGTDTQYF. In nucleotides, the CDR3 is TGCGCCAGCAGCTTGGCTACGACAGGCACAGATACGCAGTATTTT.

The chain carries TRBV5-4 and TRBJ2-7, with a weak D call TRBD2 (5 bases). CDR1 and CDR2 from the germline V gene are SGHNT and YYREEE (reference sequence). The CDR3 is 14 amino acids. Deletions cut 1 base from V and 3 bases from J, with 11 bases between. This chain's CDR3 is CASSLLSDFYEQYF. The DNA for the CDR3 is TGTGCCAGCAGCTTGCTATCGGACTTCTACGAGCAGTACTTC.

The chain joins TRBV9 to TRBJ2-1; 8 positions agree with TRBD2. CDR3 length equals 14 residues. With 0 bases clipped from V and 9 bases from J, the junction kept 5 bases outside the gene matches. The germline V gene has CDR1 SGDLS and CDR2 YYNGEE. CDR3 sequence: CASSVGGAGGEQFF. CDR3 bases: TGTGCCAGCAGCGTAGGCGGGGCGGGGGGTGAGCAGTTCTTC.

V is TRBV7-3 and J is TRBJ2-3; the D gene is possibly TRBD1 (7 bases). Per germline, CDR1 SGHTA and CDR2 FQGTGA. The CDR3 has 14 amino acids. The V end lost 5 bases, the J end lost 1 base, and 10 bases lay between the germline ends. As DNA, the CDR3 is TGTGCCAGCAGCCGCGGGACAGGCACAGATACGCAGTATTTT. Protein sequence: CASSRGTGTDTQYF.

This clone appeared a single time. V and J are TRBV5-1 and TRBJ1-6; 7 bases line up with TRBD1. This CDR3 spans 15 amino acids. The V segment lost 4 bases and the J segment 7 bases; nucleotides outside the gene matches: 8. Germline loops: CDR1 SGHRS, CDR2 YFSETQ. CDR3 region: CASSPAKGANSPLHF. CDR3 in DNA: TGCGCCAGCAGCCCAGCTAAGGGGGCAAATTCACCCCTCCACTTT.

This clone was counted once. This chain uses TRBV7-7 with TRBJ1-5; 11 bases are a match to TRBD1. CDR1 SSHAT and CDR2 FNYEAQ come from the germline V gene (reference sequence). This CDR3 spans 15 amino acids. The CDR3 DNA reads TGTGACCTAAAACCCGGGACAGGGGGATGTCAGCCCCAGCATTTT. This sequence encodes CDLKPGTGGCQPQHF.

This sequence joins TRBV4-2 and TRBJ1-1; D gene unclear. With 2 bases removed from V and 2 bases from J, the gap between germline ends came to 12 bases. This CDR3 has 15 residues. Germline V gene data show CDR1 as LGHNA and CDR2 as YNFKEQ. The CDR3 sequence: CASSQQQGENTEAFF. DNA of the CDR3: TGTGCCAGCAGCCAACAACAAGGAGAAAACACTGAAGCTTTCTTT.

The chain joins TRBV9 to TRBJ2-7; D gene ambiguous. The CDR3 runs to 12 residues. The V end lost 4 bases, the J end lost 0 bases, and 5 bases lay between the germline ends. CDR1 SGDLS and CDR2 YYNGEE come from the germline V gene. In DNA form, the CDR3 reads TGTGCCAGCAGCTCCAACTCCTACGAGCAGTACTTC. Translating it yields CASSSNSYEQYF.

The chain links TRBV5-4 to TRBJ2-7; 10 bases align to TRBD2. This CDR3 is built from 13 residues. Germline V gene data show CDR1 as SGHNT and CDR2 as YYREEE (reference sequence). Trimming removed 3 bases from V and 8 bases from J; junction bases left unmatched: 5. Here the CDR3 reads CASSSGTSAKQYF. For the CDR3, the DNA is TGTGCCAGCAGCTCCGGGACTAGCGCCAAGCAGTACTTC.

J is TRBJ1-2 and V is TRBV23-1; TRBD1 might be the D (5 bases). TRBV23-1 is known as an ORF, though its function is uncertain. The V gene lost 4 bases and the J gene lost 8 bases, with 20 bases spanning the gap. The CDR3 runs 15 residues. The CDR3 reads CASSPPRWEQVGYTF. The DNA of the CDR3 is TGCGCCAGCAGTCCCCCCAGATGGGAACAGGTAGGCTACACCTTC.

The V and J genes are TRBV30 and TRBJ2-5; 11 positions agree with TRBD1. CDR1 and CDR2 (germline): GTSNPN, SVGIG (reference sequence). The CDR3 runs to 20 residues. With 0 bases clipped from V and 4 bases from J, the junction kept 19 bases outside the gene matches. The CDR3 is CAWSVPGGGQGGSFGETQYF. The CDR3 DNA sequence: TGTGCCTGGAGTGTACCCGGTGGGGGACAGGGGGGTTCATTTGGAGAGACCCAGTACTTC. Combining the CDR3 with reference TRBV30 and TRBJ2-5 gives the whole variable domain SQTIHQWPATLVQPVGSPLSLECTVEGTSNPNLYWYRQAAGRGLQLLFYSVGIGQISSEVPQNLSASRPQDRQFILSSKKLLLSDSGFYLCAWSVPGGGQGGSFGETQYFGPGTRLLVL.

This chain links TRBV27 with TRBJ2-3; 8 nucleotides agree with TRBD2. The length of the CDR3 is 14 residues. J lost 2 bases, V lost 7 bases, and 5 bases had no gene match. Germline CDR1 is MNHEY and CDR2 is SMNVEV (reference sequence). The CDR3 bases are TGTGCCAGCAAAGGCGGGAGGATCACAGATACGCAGTATTTT. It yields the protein CASKGGRITDTQYF.

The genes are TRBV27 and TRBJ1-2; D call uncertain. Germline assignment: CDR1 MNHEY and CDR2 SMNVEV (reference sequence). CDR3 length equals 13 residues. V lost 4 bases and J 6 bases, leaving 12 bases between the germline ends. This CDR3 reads CASSSREEDGYTF. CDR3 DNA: TGTGCCAGCAGTTCGAGGGAGGAGGATGGCTACACCTTC.

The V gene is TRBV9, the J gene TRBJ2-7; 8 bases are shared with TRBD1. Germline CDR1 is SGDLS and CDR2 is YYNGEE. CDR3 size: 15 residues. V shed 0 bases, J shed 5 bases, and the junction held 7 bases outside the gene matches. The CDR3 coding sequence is TGTGCCAGCAGCGTAGGGGTTCAGGGGGCGAACGAGCAGTACTTC. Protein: CASSVGVQGANEQYF.

The CDR3 coding sequence is TGTGCCAGCGTCCCGGGGGGCCAGGACACCGGGGAGCTGTTTTTT. Translating gives CASVPGGQDTGELFF. This chain connects TRBV28 to TRBJ2-2; possibly TRBD2 for D (7 bases). V lost 8 bases, J lost 3 bases, and 16 bases lay in between. Looked up from germline, CDR1 is MDHEN and CDR2 is SYDVKM. This CDR3 region has 15 residues.

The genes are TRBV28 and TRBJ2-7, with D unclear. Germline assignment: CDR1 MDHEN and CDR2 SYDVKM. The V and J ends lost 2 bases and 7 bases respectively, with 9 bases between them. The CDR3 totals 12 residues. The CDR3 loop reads CASSLEEWEQYF. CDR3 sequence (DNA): TGTGCCAGCAGTTTAGAAGAGTGGGAGCAGTACTTC.

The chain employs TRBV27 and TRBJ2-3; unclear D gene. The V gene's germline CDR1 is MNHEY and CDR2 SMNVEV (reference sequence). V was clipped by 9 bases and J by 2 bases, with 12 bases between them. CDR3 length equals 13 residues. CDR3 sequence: CASYSSPTDTQYF. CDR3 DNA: TGTGCCAGTTATAGTTCCCCCACAGATACGCAGTATTTT.

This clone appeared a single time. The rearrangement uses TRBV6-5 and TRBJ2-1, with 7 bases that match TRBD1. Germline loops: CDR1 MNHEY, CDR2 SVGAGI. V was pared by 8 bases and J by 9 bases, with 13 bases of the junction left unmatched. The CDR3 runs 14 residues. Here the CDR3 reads CASSYLSQGVEQFF. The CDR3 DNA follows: TGTGCCAGCTCCTACCTTTCCCAGGGGGTTGAGCAGTTCTTC.

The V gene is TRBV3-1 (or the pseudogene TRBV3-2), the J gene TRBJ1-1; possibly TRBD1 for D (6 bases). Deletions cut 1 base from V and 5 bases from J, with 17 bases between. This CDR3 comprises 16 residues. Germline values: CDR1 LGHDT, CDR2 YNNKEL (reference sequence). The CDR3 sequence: CASSQGQVTSPTEAFF. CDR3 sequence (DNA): TGTGCCAGCAGCCAAGGACAGGTTACCTCCCCAACTGAAGCTTTCTTT.

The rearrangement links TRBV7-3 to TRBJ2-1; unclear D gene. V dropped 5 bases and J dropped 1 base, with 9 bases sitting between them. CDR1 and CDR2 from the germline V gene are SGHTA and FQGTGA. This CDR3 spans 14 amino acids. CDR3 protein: CASSADSSYNEQFF. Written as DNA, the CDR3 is TGTGCCAGCAGCGCCGACTCTTCCTACAATGAGCAGTTCTTC.

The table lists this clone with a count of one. The CDR3, as DNA: TGTGCCAGCAGTACAGAGACAGGGGATCATTCACCCCTCCACTTT. Amino acids: CASSTETGDHSPLHF. The chain has TRBV6-5 and TRBJ1-6, with TRBD1 identical over 8 bases. CDR1 is MNHEY and CDR2 is SVGAGI in the germline V gene. Germline trimming cut 5 bases from V and 8 bases from J; bases unmatched to any gene: 8. The CDR3 is made up of 15 amino acids.

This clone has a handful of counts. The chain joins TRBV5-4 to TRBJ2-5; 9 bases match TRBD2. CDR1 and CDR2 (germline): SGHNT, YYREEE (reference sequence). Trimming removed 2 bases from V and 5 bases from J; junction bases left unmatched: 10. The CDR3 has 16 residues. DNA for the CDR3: TGTGCCAGCAGCTTAAATTCGCGGGGGGGCTTGGAGACCCAGTACTTC. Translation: CASSLNSRGGLETQYF.

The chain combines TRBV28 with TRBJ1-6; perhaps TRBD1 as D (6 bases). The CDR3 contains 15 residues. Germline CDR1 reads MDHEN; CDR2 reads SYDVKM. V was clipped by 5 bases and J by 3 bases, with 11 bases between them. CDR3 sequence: CASSLGQGYNSPLHF. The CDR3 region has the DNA TGTGCCAGCAGTCTGGGACAAGGCTATAATTCACCCCTCCACTTT.